A selection of T cell receptor beta chains follows, all from one sample in a study of shared clonotypes between healthy human individuals. Assay: immunoSEQ multiplex PCR; the TCRdb copy retains only in-frame clones and omits some. The data show about 2 million clones, approximately 95% seen once. Sequencing was performed on naive CD4+ T cells sorted from blood. These receptors originate from a young man in good health. Both conserved end residues are part of each CDR3. A D gene is named only where the DNA matches it firmly. Expanded clones are given a class, and other clones once, few, many or no size at all.

V	size	D	J	DNA	CDR3
TRBV30	.	TRBD1	TRBJ2-3	TGTGCCTGCTCACCTGGGACAGGGATTGGGCCAGATACGCAGTATTTT	CACSPGTGIGPDTQYF
TRBV6-6	.	TRBD1	TRBJ1-2	TGTGCCAGCGAAGACAGGGACGACTATGGCTACACCTTC	CASEDRDDYGYTF
TRBV18	.	.	TRBJ1-5	TGTGCCAGCTCACCCGACAGCCATAGCAATCAGCCCCAGCATTTT	CASSPDSHSNQPQHF
TRBV6-6	.	.	TRBJ2-2	TGTGCCAGCAAGGTCTCAGCGAACACCGGGGAGCTGTTTTTT	CASKVSANTGELFF
TRBV5-1	.	.	TRBJ2-5	TGCGCCAGCAGCTTGGAGGGGGGTAGGGAGACCCAGTACTTC	CASSLEGGRETQYF
TRBV7-2	.	.	TRBJ2-7	TGTGCCAGCAGCTACTTAAAAGGTAGCTCCTACGAGCAGTACTTC	CASSYLKGSSYEQYF
TRBV2	.	.	TRBJ2-1	TGTGCCAGCAGTGAAAGTCTAGTGAACTCCTACAATGAGCAGTTCTTC	CASSESLVNSYNEQFF
TRBV30	.	.	TRBJ1-1	TGTGCCTCCCGCGGGCAAGTGAACACTGAAGCTTTCTTT	CASRGQVNTEAFF
TRBV5-1	.	.	TRBJ2-7	TGCGCCAGCAGCACGGGACAAACCAGCTCCTACGAGCAGTACTTC	CASSTGQTSSYEQYF
TRBV6-4	.	.	TRBJ2-5	TGTGCCACCCGGGTGGTGGGGTTTAGGGGGGAGACCCAGTACTTC	CATRVVGFRGETQYF
TRBV15	once	.	TRBJ1-5	TGTGCCACCAGCAGAGTAGTGAATCAGCCCCAGCATTTT	CATSRVVNQPQHF
TRBV25-1	.	.	TRBJ1-2	TGTGCCAGCAGTGCCCCGGGGGGCGGCGGCTACACCTTC	CASSAPGGGGYTF
TRBV28	.	.	TRBJ2-4	TGTGCCAGCAGTTTAAATGGCGGGGTAGCCAAAAACATTCAGTACTTC	CASSLNGGVAKNIQYF
TRBV28	.	TRBD1	TRBJ1-2	TGTGCCAGCAGTACCGAGGGACAGGGGGCGCGGGGCTACACCTTC	CASSTEGQGARGYTF
TRBV18	.	TRBD1	TRBJ1-3	TGTGCCAGCTCACCGGGACAGGGCTCTGGAAACACCATATATTTT	CASSPGQGSGNTIYF
TRBV7-9	.	.	TRBJ1-2	TGTGCCAGCAGCCCCCTCACCCGCTATGGCTACACCTTC	CASSPLTRYGYTF
TRBV5-4	.	.	TRBJ2-2	TGTGCCAGGGGGACGGCTAACACCGGGGAGCTGTTTTTT	CARGTANTGELFF
TRBV30	.	.	TRBJ1-4	TGTGCCTGGAGTGTAAAAGCCGCAACTAATGAAAAACTGTTTTTT	CAWSVKAATNEKLFF
TRBV5-1	.	TRBD2	TRBJ2-5	TGCGCCAGCAGCTATGGCGGGGGGCAAGAGACCCAGTACTTC	CASSYGGGQETQYF
TRBV5-8	.	.	TRBJ1-2	TGTGCCAGCAGCTTTCAGGGCCGACTTCTCTATGGCTACACCTTC	CASSFQGRLLYGYTF
TRBV7-2	once	TRBD1	TRBJ1-2	TGTGCCAGCAGCCGACAGGGACAGATCTATGGCTACACCTTC	CASSRQGQIYGYTF
TRBV2	.	.	TRBJ2-3	TGTGCCAGCAGTGTTAGCGCCCAAGCAACAGATACGCAGTATTTT	CASSVSAQATDTQYF
TRBV7-2	.	TRBD2	TRBJ2-7	TGTGCCAGCAGCTTACGCCCCGGGGTAGCGGGAAACAACGAGCAGTACTTC	CASSLRPGVAGNNEQYF
TRBV9	.	.	TRBJ2-5	TGTGCCAGCAGCATTGAACAGGGACCTCAAGAGACCCAGTACTTC	CASSIEQGPQETQYF
TRBV5-1	.	.	TRBJ1-1	TGCGCCAGCAGCTTGGGCGGGGGATACACTGAAGCTTTCTTT	CASSLGGGYTEAFF
TRBV19	.	TRBD1	TRBJ2-7	TGTGCCAGTAGAGGACAGGGTGGATCCTACGAGCAGTACTTC	CASRGQGGSYEQYF
TRBV19	.	.	TRBJ1-6	TGTGCCAGTAGTATGGGGGCCTCCTATAATTCACCCCTCCACTTT	CASSMGASYNSPLHF
TRBV4-1	.	TRBD2	TRBJ2-5	TGCGCCAGCAGCCAGGGACTAGCGGGGGGAGAGACCCAGTACTTC	CASSQGLAGGETQYF
TRBV10-3	.	.	TRBJ2-7	TGTGCCATCAGTGAGGGGACTCCAACAATCTACGAGCAGTACTTC	CAISEGTPTIYEQYF
TRBV28	.	TRBD1	TRBJ1-5	TGTGCCAGCAGTTTGGGGCAGGGGGCGCGGCAGCCCCAGCATTTT	CASSLGQGARQPQHF
TRBV6-5	once	TRBD1	TRBJ2-1	TGTGCCAGCAGTTACTCGACAGGGGCATGGGATGAGCAGTTCTTC	CASSYSTGAWDEQFF
TRBV28	.	TRBD2	TRBJ2-1	TGTGCCAGCAGCCCGGGAGGTGGCTACAATGAGCAGTTCTTC	CASSPGGGYNEQFF
TRBV7-9	.	TRBD1	TRBJ2-1	TGTGCCAGCAGCTCCCGGGACAGGGGGCCCTTCAATGAGCAGTTCTTC	CASSSRDRGPFNEQFF
TRBV28	.	.	TRBJ2-1	TGTGCCAGCAGTTTATTGTGGGGAGAGCAGTTCTTC	CASSLLWGEQFF
TRBV5-1	.	.	TRBJ1-2	TGCGCCAGCAGCTTGGAGGACAACTACTATGGCTACACCTTC	CASSLEDNYYGYTF
TRBV30	.	.	TRBJ1-4	TGTGCCTGGAGTGTCCCATGGGGCACTAATGAAAAACTGTTTTTT	CAWSVPWGTNEKLFF
TRBV6-1	.	.	TRBJ2-2	TGTGCCAGCAGTAAATCTCAAGAAGAGACCGGGGAGCTGTTTTTT	CASSKSQEETGELFF
TRBV7-2	.	.	TRBJ2-5	TGTGCCAGCAGCTTCGGAACCGGCCTCCCACAAGAGACCCAGTACTTC	CASSFGTGLPQETQYF
TRBV6-5	.	.	TRBJ1-2	TGTGCCAGCAGTTTCCGGCCCGACGGTGGCTACACCTTC	CASSFRPDGGYTF
TRBV7-2	once	.	TRBJ1-6	TGTGCCAGCAGCTTAAAGATATACTCCTATAATTCACCCCTCCACTTT	CASSLKIYSYNSPLHF
TRBV5-1	.	.	TRBJ2-7	TGCGCCAGCAGCTTTCTCCCTAGTAACGTCGGCGAGCAGTACTTC	CASSFLPSNVGEQYF
TRBV5-1	.	TRBD2	TRBJ2-7	TGCGCCAGCAGCTTGTACGGCGCGGGGGCCTACGAGCAGTACTTC	CASSLYGAGAYEQYF
TRBV1	.	.	TRBJ2-5	TGCACCAGCAGCCAAGATGGGGTAAGCGGGGGCCTCCAAGAGACCCAGTACTTC	CTSSQDGVSGGLQETQYF
TRBV30	.	.	TRBJ2-7	TGTGCCTGGAGTGTTCAATACGAGCAGTACTTC	CAWSVQYEQYF
TRBV27	.	TRBD2	TRBJ2-5	TGTGCCAGCAGGGGACTAGCGGGGGAGACCCAGTACTTC	CASRGLAGETQYF
TRBV19	.	.	TRBJ1-2	TGTGCCAGTAGTATGGTAGGGGCCATCTATGGCTACACCTTC	CASSMVGAIYGYTF
TRBV7-9	once	.	TRBJ2-7	TGTGCCAGCAGCCCCCCGGGGCGCAACTACGAGCAGTACTTC	CASSPPGRNYEQYF
TRBV4-3	.	TRBD2	TRBJ2-1	TGCGCCAGCAGCCAAAGACTAGCGGGAGGTCACAATGAGCAGTTCTTC	CASSQRLAGGHNEQFF
TRBV18	.	.	TRBJ2-7	TGTGCCAGCTCACCACCGGAGGACGAGCAGTACTTC	CASSPPEDEQYF
TRBV6-5	.	.	TRBJ2-7	TGTGCCAGCAGTTTTGTGGGGGCCGGGCAGTACTTC	CASSFVGAGQYF
TRBV19	.	TRBD2	TRBJ2-1	TGTGCCAGTACCCCATGGGGGGAGGGCGCCTACAATGAGCAGTTCTTC	CASTPWGEGAYNEQFF
TRBV5-1	.	.	TRBJ2-7	TGCGCCAGCAGCTTGGCCGGCAGTACCTACGAGCAGTACTTC	CASSLAGSTYEQYF